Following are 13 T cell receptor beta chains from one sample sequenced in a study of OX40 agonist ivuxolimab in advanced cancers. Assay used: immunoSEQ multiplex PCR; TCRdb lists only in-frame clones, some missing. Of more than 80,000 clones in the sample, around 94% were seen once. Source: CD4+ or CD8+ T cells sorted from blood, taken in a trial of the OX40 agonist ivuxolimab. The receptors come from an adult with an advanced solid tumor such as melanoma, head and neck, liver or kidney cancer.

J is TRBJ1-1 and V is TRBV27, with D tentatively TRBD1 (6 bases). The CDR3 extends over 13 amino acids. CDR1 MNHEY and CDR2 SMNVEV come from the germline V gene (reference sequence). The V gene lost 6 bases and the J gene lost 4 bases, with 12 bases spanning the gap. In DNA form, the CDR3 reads TGTGCCAGCAGCAGGACAGCCTCCACTGAAGCTTTCTTT. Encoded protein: CASSRTASTEAFF.

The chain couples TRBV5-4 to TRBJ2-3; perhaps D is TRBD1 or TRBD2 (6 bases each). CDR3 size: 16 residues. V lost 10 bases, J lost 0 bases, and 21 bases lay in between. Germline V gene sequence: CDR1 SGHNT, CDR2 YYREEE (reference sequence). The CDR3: CAVLTERGVSTDTQYF. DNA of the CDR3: TGTGCCGTTCTCACTGAAAGGGGGGTGAGCACAGATACGCAGTATTTT.

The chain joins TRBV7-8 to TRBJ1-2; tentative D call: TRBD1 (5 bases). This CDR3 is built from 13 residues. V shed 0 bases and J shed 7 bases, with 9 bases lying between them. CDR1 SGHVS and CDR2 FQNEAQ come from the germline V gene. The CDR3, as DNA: TGTGCCAGCAGCTTAGCCAGGGCTTCTGGCTACACCTTC. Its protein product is CASSLARASGYTF. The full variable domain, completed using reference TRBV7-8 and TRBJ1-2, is GAGVSQSPRYKVAKRGQDVALRCDPISGHVSLFWYQQALGQGPEFLTYFQNEAQLDKSGLPSDRFFAERPEGSVSTLKIQRTQQEDSAVYLCASSLARASGYTFGSGTRLTVV.

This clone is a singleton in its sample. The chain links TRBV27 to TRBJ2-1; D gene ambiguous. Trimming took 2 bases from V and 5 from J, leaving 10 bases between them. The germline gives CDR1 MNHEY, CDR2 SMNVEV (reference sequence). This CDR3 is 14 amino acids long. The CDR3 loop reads CASSLRPGDNEQFF. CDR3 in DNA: TGTGCCAGCAGTTTACGTCCGGGCGACAATGAGCAGTTCTTC.

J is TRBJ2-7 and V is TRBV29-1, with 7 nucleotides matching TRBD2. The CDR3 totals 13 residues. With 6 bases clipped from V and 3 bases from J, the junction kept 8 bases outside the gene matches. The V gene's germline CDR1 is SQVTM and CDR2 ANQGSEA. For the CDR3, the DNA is TGCAGCGTCGAAAGCGGGGAGGGCTACGAGCAGTACTTC. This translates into CSVESGEGYEQYF.

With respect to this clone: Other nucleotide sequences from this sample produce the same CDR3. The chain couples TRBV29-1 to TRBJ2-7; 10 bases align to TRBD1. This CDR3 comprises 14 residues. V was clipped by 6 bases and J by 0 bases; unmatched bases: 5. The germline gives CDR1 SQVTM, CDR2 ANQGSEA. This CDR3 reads CSVEDRGSSYEQYF. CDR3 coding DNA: TGCAGCGTGGAGGACAGGGGGAGCTCCTACGAGCAGTACTTC.

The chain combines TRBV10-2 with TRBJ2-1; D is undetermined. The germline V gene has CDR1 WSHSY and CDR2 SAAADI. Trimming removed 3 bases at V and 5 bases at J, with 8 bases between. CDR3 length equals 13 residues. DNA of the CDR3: TGCGCCAGCAGTGATGGCGGCCACAATGAGCAGTTCTTC. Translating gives CASSDGGHNEQFF.

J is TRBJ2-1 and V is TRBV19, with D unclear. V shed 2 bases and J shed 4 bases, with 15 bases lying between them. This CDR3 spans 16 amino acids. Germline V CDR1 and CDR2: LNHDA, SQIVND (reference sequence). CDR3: CASSIWAETPYNEQFF. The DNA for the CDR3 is TGTGCCAGTAGTATATGGGCCGAGACCCCATACAATGAGCAGTTCTTC.

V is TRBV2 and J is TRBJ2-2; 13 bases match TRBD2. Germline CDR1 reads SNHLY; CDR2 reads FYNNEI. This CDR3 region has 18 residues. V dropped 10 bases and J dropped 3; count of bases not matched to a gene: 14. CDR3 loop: CATRHRTSGGPDTGELFF. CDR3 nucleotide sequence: TGTGCCACCAGGCATAGGACTAGCGGGGGCCCGGACACCGGGGAGCTGTTTTTT.

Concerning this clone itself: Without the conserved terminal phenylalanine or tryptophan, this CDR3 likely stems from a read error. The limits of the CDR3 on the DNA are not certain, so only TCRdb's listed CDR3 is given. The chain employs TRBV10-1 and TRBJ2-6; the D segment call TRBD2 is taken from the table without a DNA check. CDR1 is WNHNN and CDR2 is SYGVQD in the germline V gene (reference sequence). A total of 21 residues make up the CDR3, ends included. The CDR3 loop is CASSAGTAFLWGQRPDFRGGP.

In DNA form, the CDR3 reads TGTGCCAGCAGTTCCAGGGGCAACACTGAAGCTTTCTTT. The encoded protein is CASSSRGNTEAFF. V and J are TRBV28 and TRBJ1-1; the D gene is possibly TRBD1 (6 bases). Between the trimmed V and J ends, which lost 4 bases and 2 bases, there was a span of 8 bases. The length of the CDR3 is 13 residues. Germline V lookup: CDR1 MDHEN, CDR2 SYDVKM. The complete variable domain, with remaining parts taken from reference TRBV28 and TRBJ1-1, reads DVKVTQSSRYLVKRTGEKVFLECVQDMDHENMFWYRQDPGLGLRLIYFSYDVKMKEKGDIPEGYSVSREKKERFSLILESASTNQTSMYLCASSSRGNTEAFFGQGTRLTVV.

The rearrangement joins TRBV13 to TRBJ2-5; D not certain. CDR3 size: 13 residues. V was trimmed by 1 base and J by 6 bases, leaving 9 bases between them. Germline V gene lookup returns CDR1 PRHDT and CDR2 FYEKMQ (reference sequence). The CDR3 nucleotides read TGTGCCAGCAGCTTAGAAGACTCCCAGACCCAGTACTTC. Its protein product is CASSLEDSQTQYF. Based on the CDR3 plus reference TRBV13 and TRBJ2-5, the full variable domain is AAGVIQSPRHLIKEKRETATLKCYPIPRHDTVYWYQQGPGQDPQFLISFYEKMQSDKGSIPDRFSAQQFSDYHSELNMSSLELGDSALYFCASSLEDSQTQYFGPGTRLLVL.

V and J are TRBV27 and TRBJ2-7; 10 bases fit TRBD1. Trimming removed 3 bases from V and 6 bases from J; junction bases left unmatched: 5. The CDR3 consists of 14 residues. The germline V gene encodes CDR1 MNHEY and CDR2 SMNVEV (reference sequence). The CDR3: CASSFGDRGSEQYF. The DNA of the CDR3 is TGTGCCAGCAGTTTTGGGGACAGGGGTTCCGAGCAGTACTTC.